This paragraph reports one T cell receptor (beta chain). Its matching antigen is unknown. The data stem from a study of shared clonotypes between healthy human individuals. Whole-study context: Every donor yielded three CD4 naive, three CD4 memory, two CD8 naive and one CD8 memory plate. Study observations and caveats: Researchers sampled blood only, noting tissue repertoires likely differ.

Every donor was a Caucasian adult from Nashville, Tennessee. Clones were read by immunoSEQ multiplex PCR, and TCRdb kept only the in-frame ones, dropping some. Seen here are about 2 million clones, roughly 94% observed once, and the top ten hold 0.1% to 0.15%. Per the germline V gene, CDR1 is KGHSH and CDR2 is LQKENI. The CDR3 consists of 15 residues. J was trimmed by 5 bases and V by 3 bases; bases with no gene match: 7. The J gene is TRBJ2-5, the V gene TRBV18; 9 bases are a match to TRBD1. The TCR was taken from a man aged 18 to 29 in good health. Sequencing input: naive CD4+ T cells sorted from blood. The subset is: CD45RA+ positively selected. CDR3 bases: TGTGCCAGCTCACCGAGACAGGGGGGCCCCGAGACCCAGTACTTC. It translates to CASSPRQGGPETQYF.